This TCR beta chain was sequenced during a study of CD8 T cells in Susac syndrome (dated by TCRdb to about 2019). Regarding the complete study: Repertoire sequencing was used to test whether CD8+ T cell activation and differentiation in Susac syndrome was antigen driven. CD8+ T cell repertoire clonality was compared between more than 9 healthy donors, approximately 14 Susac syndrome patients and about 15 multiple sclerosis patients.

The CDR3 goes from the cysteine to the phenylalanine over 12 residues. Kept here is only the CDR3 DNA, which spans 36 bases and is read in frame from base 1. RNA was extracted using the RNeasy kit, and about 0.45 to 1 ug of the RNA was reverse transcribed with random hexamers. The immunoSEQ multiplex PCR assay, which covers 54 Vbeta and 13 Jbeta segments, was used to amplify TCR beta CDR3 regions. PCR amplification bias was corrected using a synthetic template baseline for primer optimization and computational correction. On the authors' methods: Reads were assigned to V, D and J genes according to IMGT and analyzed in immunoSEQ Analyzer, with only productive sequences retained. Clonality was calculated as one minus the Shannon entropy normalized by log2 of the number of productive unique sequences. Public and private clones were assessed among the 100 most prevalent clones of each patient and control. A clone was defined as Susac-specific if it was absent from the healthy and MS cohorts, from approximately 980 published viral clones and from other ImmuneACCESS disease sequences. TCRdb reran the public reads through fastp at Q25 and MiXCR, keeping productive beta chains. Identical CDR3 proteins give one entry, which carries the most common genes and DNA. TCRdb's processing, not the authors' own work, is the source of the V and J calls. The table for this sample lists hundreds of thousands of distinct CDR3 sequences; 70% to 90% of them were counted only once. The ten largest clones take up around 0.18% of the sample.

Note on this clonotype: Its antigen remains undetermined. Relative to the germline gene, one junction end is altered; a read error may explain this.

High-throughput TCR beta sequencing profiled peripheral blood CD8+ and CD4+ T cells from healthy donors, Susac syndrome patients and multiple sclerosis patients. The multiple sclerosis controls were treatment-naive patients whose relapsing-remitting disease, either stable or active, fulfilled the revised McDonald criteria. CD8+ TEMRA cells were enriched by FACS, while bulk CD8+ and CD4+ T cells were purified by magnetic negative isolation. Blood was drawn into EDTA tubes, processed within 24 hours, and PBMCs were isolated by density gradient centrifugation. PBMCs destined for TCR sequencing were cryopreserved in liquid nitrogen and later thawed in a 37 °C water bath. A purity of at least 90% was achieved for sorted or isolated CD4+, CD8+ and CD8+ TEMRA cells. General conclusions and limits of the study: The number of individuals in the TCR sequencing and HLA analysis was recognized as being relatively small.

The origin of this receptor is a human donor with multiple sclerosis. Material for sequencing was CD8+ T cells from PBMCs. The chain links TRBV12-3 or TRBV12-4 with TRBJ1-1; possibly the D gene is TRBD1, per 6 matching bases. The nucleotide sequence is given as TGTGCCAGCGTCCCCATGGGGGCTGAGGCTTTCTTT. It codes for CASVPMGAEAFF.